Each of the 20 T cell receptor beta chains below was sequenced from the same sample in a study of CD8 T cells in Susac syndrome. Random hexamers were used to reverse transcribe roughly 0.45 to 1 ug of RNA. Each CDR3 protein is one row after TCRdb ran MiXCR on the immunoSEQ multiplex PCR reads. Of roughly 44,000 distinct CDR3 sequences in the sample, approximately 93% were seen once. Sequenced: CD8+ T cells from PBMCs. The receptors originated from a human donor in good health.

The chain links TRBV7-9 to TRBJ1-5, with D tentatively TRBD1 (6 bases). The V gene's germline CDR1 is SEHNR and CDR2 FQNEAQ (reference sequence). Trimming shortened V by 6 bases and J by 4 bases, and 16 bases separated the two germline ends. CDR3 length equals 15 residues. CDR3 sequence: CASSPITGMNQPQHF. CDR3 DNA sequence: TGTGCCAGCAGTCCTATCACAGGGATGAATCAGCCCCAGCATTTT. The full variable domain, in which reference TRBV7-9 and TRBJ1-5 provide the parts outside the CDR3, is DTGVSQNPRHKITKRGQNVTFRCDPISEHNRLYWYRQTLGQGPEFLTYFQNEAQLEKSRLLSDRFSAERPKGSFSTLEIQRTEQGDSAMYLCASSPITGMNQPQHFGDGTRLSIL.

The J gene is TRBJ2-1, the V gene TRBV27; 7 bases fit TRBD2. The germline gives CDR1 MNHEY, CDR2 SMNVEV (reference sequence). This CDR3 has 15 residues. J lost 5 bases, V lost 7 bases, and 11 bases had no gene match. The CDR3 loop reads CASNPLAEMHNEQFF. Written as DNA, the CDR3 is TGTGCCAGCAATCCCCTAGCGGAGATGCACAATGAGCAGTTCTTC.

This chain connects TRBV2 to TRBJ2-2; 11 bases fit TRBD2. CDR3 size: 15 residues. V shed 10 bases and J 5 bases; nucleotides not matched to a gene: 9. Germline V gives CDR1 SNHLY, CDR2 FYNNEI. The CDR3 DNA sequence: TGTGCCATTTCCCCGGGACTAGCGGCAACCGGGGAGCTGTTTTTT. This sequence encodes CAISPGLAATGELFF.

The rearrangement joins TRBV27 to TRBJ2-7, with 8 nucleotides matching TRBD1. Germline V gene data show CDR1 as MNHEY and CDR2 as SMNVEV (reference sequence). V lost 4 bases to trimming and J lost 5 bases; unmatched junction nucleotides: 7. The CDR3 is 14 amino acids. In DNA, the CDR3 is TGTGCCAGCAGTTCACGACGGACAGGGCACGAGCAGTACTTC. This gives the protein CASSSRRTGHEQYF.

This CDR3 reads CASSQGPYTGELFF. The CDR3 DNA reads as TGTGCCAGCAGCCAAGGACCGTACACCGGGGAGCTGTTTTTT. This chain links TRBV7-2 with TRBJ2-2; no reliable D call. Germline CDR1 is SGHTA and CDR2 is FQGNSA. CDR3 size: 14 residues. V shed 5 bases and J shed 3 bases, with 10 bases lying between them. Full variable domain (remainder filled in from reference TRBV7-2 and TRBJ2-2): GAGVSQSPSNKVTEKGKDVELRCDPISGHTALYWYRQSLGQGLEFLIYFQGNSAPDKSGLPSDRFSAERTGGSVSTLTIQRTQQEDSAVYLCASSQGPYTGELFFGEGSRLTVL.

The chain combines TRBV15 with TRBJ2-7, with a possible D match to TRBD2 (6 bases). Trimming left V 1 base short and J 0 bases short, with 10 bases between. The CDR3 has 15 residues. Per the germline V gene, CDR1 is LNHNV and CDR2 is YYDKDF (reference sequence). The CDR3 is CATSRGGGASYEQYF. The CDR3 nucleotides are TGTGCCACCAGCAGAGGCGGAGGGGCCTCCTACGAGCAGTACTTC. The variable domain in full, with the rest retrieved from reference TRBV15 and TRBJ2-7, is DAMVIQNPRYQVTQFGKPVTLSCSQTLNHNVMYWYQQKSSQAPKLLFHYYDKDFNNEADTPDNFQSRRPNTSFCFLDIRSPGLGDTAMYLCATSRGGGASYEQYFGPGTRLTVT.

The CDR3, as DNA: TGTGCCAGCAACTTGGGTAGGGGGGGCACAGATACGCAGTATTTT. Translation: CASNLGRGGTDTQYF. The chain couples TRBV28 to TRBJ2-3; TRBD1 or TRBD2 may be the D gene (6 bases each). Germline CDR1 reads MDHEN; CDR2 reads SYDVKM. The CDR3 runs 15 residues. V lost 7 bases and J 1 base, leaving 15 bases between the germline ends.

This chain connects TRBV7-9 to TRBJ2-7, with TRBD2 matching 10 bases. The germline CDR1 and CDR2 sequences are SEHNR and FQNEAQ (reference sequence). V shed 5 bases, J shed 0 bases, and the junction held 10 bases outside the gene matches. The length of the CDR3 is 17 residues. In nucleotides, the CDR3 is TGTGCCAGCAGCCGCTCCCCCTTAGCGGGAGGCTCCTACGAGCAGTACTTC. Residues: CASSRSPLAGGSYEQYF.

Written as DNA, the CDR3 is TGTGCCAGCAGTCCGGACCCAGGTACAGATACGCAGTATTTT. Its protein product is CASSPDPGTDTQYF. The gene calls are TRBV28 and TRBJ2-3; no reliable D call. Germline CDR1 and CDR2: MDHEN and SYDVKM. V was clipped by 5 bases and J by 3 bases, with 12 bases between them. The CDR3 contains 14 residues. Filled out from reference TRBV28 and TRBJ2-3, the complete variable domain reads DVKVTQSSRYLVKRTGEKVFLECVQDMDHENMFWYRQDPGLGLRLIYFSYDVKMKEKGDIPEGYSVSREKKERFSLILESASTNQTSMYLCASSPDPGTDTQYFGPGTRLTVL.

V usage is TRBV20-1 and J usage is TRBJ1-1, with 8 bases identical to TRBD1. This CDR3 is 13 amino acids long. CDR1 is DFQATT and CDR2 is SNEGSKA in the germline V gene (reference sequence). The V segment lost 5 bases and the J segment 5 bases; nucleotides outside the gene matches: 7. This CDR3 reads CSARPRGRTEAFF. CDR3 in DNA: TGCAGTGCTCGGCCCAGGGGGCGAACTGAAGCTTTCTTT.

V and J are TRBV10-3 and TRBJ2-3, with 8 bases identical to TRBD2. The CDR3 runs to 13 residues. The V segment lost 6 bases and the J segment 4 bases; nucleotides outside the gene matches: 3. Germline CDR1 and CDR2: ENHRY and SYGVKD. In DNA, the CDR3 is TGTGCCATCAGAGCGGGAGAGGCAGATACGCAGTATTTT. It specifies CAIRAGEADTQYF.

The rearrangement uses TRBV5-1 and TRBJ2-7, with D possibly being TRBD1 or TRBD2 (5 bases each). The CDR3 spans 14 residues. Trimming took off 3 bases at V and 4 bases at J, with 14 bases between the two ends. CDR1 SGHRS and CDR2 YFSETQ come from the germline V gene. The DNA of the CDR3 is TGCGCCAGCAGCTCCTCGGGGCCACGGTACGAGCAGTACTTC. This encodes CASSSSGPRYEQYF.

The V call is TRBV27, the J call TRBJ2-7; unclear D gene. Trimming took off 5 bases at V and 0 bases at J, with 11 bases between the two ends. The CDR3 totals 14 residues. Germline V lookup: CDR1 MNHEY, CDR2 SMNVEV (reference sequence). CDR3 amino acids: CASSPLSSSYEQYF. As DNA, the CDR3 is TGTGCCAGCAGTCCCCTTAGCAGCTCCTACGAGCAGTACTTC.

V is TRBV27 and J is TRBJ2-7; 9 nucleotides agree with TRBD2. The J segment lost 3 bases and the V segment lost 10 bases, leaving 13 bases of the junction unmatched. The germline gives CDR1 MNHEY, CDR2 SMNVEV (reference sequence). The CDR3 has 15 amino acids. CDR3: CATSLTSGFLYEQYF. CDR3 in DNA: TGTGCCACCTCCTTAACTAGCGGGTTCCTCTACGAGCAGTACTTC.

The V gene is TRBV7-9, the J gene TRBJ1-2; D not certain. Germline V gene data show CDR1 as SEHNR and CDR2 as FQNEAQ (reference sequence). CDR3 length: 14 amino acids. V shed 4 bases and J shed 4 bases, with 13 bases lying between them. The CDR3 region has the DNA TGTGCCAGCAGCTCCTCCGTGAGGCCCTATGGCTACACCTTC. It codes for CASSSSVRPYGYTF.

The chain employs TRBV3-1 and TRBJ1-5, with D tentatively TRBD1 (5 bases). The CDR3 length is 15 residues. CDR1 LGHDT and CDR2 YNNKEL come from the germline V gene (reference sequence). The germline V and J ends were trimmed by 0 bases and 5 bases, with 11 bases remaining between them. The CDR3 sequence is CASSQESGRDQPQHF. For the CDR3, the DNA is TGTGCCAGCAGCCAAGAGTCAGGGCGAGATCAGCCCCAGCATTTT.

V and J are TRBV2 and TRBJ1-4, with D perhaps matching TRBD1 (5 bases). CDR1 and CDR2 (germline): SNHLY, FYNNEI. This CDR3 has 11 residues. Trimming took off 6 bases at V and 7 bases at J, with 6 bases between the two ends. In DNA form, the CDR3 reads TGTGCCAGCAGGAGGGGTGAAAAACTGTTTTTT. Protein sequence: CASRRGEKLFF.

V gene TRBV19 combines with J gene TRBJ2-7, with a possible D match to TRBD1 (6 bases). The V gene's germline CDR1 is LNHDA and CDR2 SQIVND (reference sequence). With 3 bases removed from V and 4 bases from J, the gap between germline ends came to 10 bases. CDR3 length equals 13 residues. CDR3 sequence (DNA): TGTGCCAGTAGTATCGGACAGATTTACGAGCAGTACTTC. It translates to CASSIGQIYEQYF.

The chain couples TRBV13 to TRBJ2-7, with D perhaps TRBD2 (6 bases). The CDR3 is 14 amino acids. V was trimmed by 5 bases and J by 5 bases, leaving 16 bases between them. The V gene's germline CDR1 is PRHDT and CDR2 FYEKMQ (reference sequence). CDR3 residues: CASSLGTEVDEQYF. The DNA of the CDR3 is TGTGCCAGCAGCCTTGGGACTGAGGTCGACGAGCAGTACTTC. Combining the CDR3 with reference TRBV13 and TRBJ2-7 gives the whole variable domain AAGVIQSPRHLIKEKRETATLKCYPIPRHDTVYWYQQGPGQDPQFLISFYEKMQSDKGSIPDRFSAQQFSDYHSELNMSSLELGDSALYFCASSLGTEVDEQYFGPGTRLTVT.

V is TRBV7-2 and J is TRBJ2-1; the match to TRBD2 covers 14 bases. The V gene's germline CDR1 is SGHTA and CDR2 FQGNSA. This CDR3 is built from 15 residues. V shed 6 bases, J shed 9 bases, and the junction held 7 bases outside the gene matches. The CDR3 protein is CASRGLAGVESEQFF. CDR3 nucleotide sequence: TGTGCCAGCAGGGGACTAGCGGGAGTGGAGAGTGAGCAGTTCTTC.